This T cell receptor (beta chain) was identified in a study of T-cell reconstitution after alpha-beta-depleted transplantation in children (dated by TCRdb to 2016 to 2017). A note on the overall study: T-cell immune reconstitution after TCRalphabeta/CD19-depleted allogeneic hematopoietic cell transplantation in children was quantitatively tracked in the study by means of TCR repertoire profiling. General study outcomes and caveats: The frequencies of hyperexpanded clones fell over the following months, and after one year, T-cell counts and TCRbeta diversity were mostly attributed to newly produced T cells. In some patients, the high TCRbeta diversity seen at day 60 was put down to recipient T cells and intrathymic progenitors that had survived conditioning. The apparently early recovery of alphabetaT-cell counts about two months after transplant reportedly depended on only several hundred rapidly expanded clones that came from non-depleted graft cells.

Cut back by 4 bases and 5 bases, the V and J ends lie 19 bases apart. The CDR3 starts with the cysteine, ends with the phenylalanine, and has 16 residues. The CDR3 DNA has 48 bases and is translated from base 1. From the germline V gene, CDR1 is LGHNA and CDR2 is YNFKEQ. This clonotype was seen a few times. It lacks a known antigen. One base away there is no much larger clone; base qualities are not given. Library preparation employed PCR. TCRdb names Illumina HiSeq 2500 as the instrument used. TCR libraries were prepared with molecular barcoding, using unique molecular identifiers to normalize TCRbeta repertoire quantification. TCRdb trimmed the raw reads at Q25, called clones with MiXCR and kept productive beta chains. Entries are consolidated by CDR3 protein sequence, retaining the most common genes and DNA. This sample is represented by just over 950,000 distinct CDR3 sequences; under 30% of them were singletons. The ten largest make up about 28% of the sample.

This sample's treatment or condition label indicates: allogeneic hematopoietic cell transplantation with graft depleted of TCRalphabeta T cells and CD19 B cells. TCRalphabeta/CD19-depleted allogeneic hematopoietic cell grafts were given to the transplant recipients, all of whom were children. Sequences were derived from PBMCs, mostly from graft donor cells, sampled 360 days after TCRalphabeta/CD19-depleted stem cell transplant. The V and J segments used are TRBV4-2 and TRBJ2-3; the best D guess is TRBD2, with 6 bases matching. The receptor comes from a boy under two years old who had a stem cell transplant for SCID, so the T cells may come from the graft donor. The nucleotides are TGTGCCAGCAGCCCAGAGGGCCTGCGGGAAGAAGATACGCAGTATTTT. This sequence encodes CASSPEGLREEDTQYF.